This T cell receptor (beta chain) was retrieved from a study of Ad26.COV2.S vaccination and SARS-CoV-2 variants. Study at large: In the study, Ad26.COV2.S was injected intramuscularly once, or twice 56 days apart.

Whole-study results and caveats: Considerable breadth of spike-specific CD8+ and CD4+ T cell responses has reportedly been documented following vaccination. Vaccine recipients and placebo recipients showed similar non-spike TCR breadth. The placebo group had lower spike-specific TCR breadth than the vaccine recipients did.

Germline assignment: CDR1 LNHDA and CDR2 SQIVND (reference sequence). The CDR3 length is 14 residues. V trimming: 6 bases; J trimming: 7 bases; junction bases outside the gene matches: 8. Only in-frame clones appear in the TCRdb table, and some are missing; sequencing was by immunoSEQ multiplex PCR. The sample lists roughly 410,000 clones, under 90% occurring once. For this clone: Its antigen is as yet unknown.

Indicated treatment: some 19 received Ad26.COV2.S at low or high dose, single or two shots; 5 received placebo; per-sample allocation not given. Samples analyzed were those drawn on day 63 after the first vaccine or placebo injection. The TCR was taken from a person between 18 and 59 years old who received the Ad26.COV2.S COVID-19 vaccine or a placebo. This material consisted of peripheral blood, taken in a trial of Ad26.COV2.S vaccine versus placebo. This rearrangement joins TRBV19 to TRBJ1-4; 7 bases fit TRBD1. For the CDR3, the DNA is TGTGCCAGTAGCAGGGGGACCTCGGCTGAAAAACTGTTTTTT. Translation: CASSRGTSAEKLFF. The full variable domain, completed using reference TRBV19 and TRBJ1-4, is DGGITQSPKYLFRKEGQNVTLSCEQNLNHDAMYWYRQDPGQGLRLIYYSQIVNDFQKGDIAEGYSVSREKKESFPLTVTSAQKNPTAFYLCASSRGTSAEKLFFGSGTQLSVL.